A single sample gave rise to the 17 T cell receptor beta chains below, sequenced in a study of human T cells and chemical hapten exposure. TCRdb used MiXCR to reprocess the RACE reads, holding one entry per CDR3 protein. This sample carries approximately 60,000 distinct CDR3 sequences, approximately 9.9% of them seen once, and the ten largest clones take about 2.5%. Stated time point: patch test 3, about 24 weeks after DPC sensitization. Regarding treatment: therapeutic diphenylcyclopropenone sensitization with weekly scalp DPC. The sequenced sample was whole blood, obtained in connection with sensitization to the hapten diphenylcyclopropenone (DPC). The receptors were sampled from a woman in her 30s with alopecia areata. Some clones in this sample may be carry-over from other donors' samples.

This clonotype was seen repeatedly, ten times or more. The CDR3 sequence is CASSLVQGYNSPLHF. The CDR3 nucleotides are TGTGCCAGCAGCTTAGTCCAGGGGTATAATTCACCCCTCCACTTT. This rearrangement joins TRBV7-2 to TRBJ1-6; D may be TRBD1 (6 bases). Germline CDR1 and CDR2: SGHTA and FQGNSA. V was cut by 1 base and J by 4 bases, with 8 bases left in between. This CDR3 spans 15 amino acids.

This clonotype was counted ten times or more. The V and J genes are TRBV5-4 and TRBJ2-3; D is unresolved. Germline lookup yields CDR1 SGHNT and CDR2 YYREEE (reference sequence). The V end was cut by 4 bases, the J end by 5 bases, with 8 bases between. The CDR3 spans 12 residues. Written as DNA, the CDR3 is TGTGCCAGCAGCCCAACTCAAGATACGCAGTATTTT. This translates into CASSPTQDTQYF.

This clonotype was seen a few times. CDR3 loop: CASSEAGRWNMNTEAFF. The CDR3 DNA is TGTGCCAGCAGTGAAGCGGGCCGGTGGAACATGAACACTGAAGCTTTCTTT. The rearrangement joins TRBV6-1 to TRBJ1-1; D is undetermined. CDR1 MNHNS and CDR2 SASEGT come from the germline V gene. The V and J ends lost 0 bases and 0 bases respectively, with 14 bases between them. CDR3 length: 17 residues.

CDR3 coding DNA: TGTGCCAGCAGCCAAGAACTACAGGGAAGCAATCAGCCCCAGCATTTT. The encoded protein is CASSQELQGSNQPQHF. The chain links TRBV4-2 to TRBJ1-5, with TRBD1 as a possible D gene (6 bases). The CDR3 length is 16 residues. Per germline, CDR1 LGHNA and CDR2 YNFKEQ. The V gene lost 0 bases and the J gene lost 1 base, with 10 bases spanning the gap.

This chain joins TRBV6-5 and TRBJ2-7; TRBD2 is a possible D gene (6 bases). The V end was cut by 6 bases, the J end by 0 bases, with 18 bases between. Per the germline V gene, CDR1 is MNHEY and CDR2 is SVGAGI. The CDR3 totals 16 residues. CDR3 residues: CASSPAAGRISYEQYF. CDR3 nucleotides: TGTGCCAGCAGCCCCGCAGCGGGCCGTATCTCCTACGAGCAGTACTTC.

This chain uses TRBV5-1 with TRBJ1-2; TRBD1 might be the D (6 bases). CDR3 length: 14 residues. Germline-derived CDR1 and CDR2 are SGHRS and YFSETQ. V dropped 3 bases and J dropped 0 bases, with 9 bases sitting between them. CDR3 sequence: CASSWDTSNYGYTF. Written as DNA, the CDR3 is TGCGCCAGCAGCTGGGACACTTCTAACTATGGCTACACCTTC.

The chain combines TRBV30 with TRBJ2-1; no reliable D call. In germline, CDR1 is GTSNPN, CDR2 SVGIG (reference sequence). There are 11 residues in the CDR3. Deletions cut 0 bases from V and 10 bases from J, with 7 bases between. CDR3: CAWSVLQEQFF. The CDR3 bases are TGTGCCTGGAGTGTACTGCAGGAGCAGTTCTTC. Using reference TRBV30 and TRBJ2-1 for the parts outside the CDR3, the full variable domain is SQTIHQWPATLVQPVGSPLSLECTVEGTSNPNLYWYRQAAGRGLQLLFYSVGIGQISSEVPQNLSASRPQDRQFILSSKKLLLSDSGFYLCAWSVLQEQFFGPGTRLTVL.

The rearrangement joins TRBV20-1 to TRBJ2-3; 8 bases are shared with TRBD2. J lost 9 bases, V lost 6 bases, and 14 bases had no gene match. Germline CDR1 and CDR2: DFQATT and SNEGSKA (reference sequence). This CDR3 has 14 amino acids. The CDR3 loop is CSAGGTSGVGTQYF. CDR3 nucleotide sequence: TGCAGTGCCGGTGGAACTAGCGGAGTTGGGACGCAGTATTTT.

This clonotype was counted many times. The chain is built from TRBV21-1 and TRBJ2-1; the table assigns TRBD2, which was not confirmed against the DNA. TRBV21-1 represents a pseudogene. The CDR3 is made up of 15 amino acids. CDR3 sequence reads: CASSHLLRVSGEQFF. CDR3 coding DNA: TGTGCCAGCAGCCATCTGTTGAGGGTTTCGGGTGAGCAGTTCTTC.

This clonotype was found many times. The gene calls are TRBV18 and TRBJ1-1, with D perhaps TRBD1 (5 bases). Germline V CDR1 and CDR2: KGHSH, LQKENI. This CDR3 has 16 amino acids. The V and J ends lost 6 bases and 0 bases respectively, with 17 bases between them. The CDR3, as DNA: TGTGCCAGCTCCAAAGGTCGGGGGACTTTGAACACTGAAGCTTTCTTT. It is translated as CASSKGRGTLNTEAFF.

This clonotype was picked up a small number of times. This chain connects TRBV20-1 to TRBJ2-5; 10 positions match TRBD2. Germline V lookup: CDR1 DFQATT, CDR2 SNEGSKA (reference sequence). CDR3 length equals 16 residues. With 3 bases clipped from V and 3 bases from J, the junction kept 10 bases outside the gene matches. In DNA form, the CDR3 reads TGCAGTGCTAGTAGATCAGCGGGGGGGCCCGAAGAGACCCAGTACTTC. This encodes CSASRSAGGPEETQYF.

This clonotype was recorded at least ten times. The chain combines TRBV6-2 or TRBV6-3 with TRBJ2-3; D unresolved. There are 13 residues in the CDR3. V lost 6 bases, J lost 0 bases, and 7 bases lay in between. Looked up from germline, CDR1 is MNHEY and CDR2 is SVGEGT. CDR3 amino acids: CASRQDSTDTQYF. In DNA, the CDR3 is TGTGCCAGCAGGCAGGATAGCACAGATACGCAGTATTTT.

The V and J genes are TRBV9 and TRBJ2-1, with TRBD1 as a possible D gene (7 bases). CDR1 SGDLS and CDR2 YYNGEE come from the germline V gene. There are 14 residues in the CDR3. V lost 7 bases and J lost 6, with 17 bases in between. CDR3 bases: TGTGCCAGCGGAGGGCGGACAGGTACCAATGAGCAGTTCTTC. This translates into CASGGRTGTNEQFF.

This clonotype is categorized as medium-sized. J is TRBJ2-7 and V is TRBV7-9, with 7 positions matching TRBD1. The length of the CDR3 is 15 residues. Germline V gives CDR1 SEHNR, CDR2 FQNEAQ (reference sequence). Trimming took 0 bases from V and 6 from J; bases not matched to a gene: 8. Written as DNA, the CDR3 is TGTGCCAGCAGCTTAGCGCGACAGGGTCGGGTCGAGCAGTACTTC. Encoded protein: CASSLARQGRVEQYF.

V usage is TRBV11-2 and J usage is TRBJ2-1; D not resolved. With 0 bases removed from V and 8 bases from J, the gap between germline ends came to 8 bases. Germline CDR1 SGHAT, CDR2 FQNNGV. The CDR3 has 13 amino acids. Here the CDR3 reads CASSLDLRYEQFF. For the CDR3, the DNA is TGTGCCAGCAGCTTAGACCTTAGATATGAGCAGTTCTTC.

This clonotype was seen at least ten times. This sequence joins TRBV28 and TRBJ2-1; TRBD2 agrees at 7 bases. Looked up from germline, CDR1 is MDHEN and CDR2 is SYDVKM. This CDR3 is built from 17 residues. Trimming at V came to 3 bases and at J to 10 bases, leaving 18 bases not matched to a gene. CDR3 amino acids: CASSFLLVQRGGWEQFF. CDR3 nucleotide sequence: TGTGCCAGCAGTTTTCTCCTTGTGCAGCGGGGAGGATGGGAGCAGTTCTTC.

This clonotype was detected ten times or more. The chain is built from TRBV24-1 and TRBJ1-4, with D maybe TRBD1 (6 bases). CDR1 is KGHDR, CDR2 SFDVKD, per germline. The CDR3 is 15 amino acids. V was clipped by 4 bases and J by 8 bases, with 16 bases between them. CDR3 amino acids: CATSEPQGGEEKLFF. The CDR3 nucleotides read TGTGCCACCAGTGAGCCACAGGGAGGGGAAGAAAAACTGTTTTTT.